This T cell receptor (beta chain) was obtained from a study of somatic mutations in cytotoxic T cells in rheumatoid arthritis. Study overall: Patient blood, which was peripheral blood collected as 30 ml EDTA, was drawn right after diagnosis and before any treatment started. Whole-study results and caveats: Patients with rheumatoid arthritis did not differ significantly from age-matched healthy controls in CD8+ T-cell clonality. The identity of the antigens targeted by the expanded CD8+ clones remained unknown. With roughly 63 patients examined, several had a largest CD8+ clone exceeding 20% of CD8+ cells.

V was cut by 0 bases and J by 6 bases, with 11 bases left in between. The CDR3 loop spans 13 amino acids. In germline, CDR1 is GTSNPN, CDR2 SVGIG (reference sequence). This clone was seen a handful of times. The antigen remains unidentified. The assay was immunoSEQ multiplex PCR, and TCRdb's table has in-frame clones only and misses some. The sample includes about 10,000 clones, about 88% seen only once; the top ten take 1.1%. V is TRBV30 and J is TRBJ1-1, with D unclear. The sequence came from a young woman with rheumatoid arthritis. Sequenced material: CD4+ T cells sorted from blood. The CDR3, as DNA: TGTGCCTGGAGTGTACTTTTAGACTCTGAAGCTTTCTTT. It codes for CAWSVLLDSEAFF. Variable domain in full (rest from reference TRBV30 and TRBJ1-1): SQTIHQWPATLVQPVGSPLSLECTVEGTSNPNLYWYRQAAGRGLQLLFYSVGIGQISSEVPQNLSASRPQDRQFILSSKKLLLSDSGFYLCAWSVLLDSEAFFGQGTRLTVV.